This T cell receptor (beta chain) was profiled in a study of T cells after yellow fever vaccination. Study summary: Libraries from low-cell-number fractions were prepared with the SMART-Seq v4 Ultra Low Input RNA kit.

Overall study findings and caveats: Abundant bulk-population clonotypes could contaminate the FACS-sorted repertoires. By day 5 rather than day 15, the secondary response had peaked, though it was weaker.

CDR3 size: 16 residues. The V gene's germline CDR1 is SNHLY and CDR2 FYNNEI. V lost 6 bases and J 4 bases, leaving 21 bases between the germline ends. This clonotype was observed at least ten times. Antigen specificity is unknown. TCRdb re-derived calls from the 5' RACE reads in MiXCR, one entry per CDR3 protein. This sample has 200,000 to 250,000 distinct CDR3 sequences, with 2.5% to 3.5% found just once. Sample: CD4+ T cells sorted from PBMCs, taken 10 days after the yellow fever booster vaccination. This TCR was recovered from a man aged 18 to 35 who received the YFV17D yellow fever vaccine. The genes are TRBV2 and TRBJ1-2; perhaps TRBD1 as D (6 bases). This chain's CDR3 is CASSAPRGQGSYGYTF. The CDR3, as DNA: TGTGCCAGCAGCGCCCCTCGGGGGCAGGGGAGCTATGGCTACACCTTC.